The clone carrying this T cell receptor (beta chain) was detected ten times or more. Its antigen remains unidentified. Germline V gene lookup returns CDR1 LGHNA and CDR2 YNFKEQ. The germline V and J ends were trimmed by 1 base and 5 bases, with 12 bases remaining between them. There are 14 residues in the CDR3. This entry comes from a study of blood T cells in healthy people across ages. The use of a sample-barcoded 5' primer and a J-beta primer mix characterized a second PCR of 7 to 11 cycles. MiXCR, applied by TCRdb to the 5' RACE reads, yields one record per CDR3 protein. The sample has about 640,000 distinct CDR3 sequences; 58% are singletons. Study results and caveats: No one knew whether donors had CMV, which possibly confounded expanded clonotype changes.

The TCR originated in a man aged 60-69 years in good health. Sequenced input: blood. The rearrangement uses TRBV4-2 and TRBJ2-7; a weak D match, TRBD2 (6 bases). CDR3 protein: CASSQGGLLDEQYF. The CDR3 region has the DNA TGTGCCAGCAGCCAAGGGGGACTCTTGGACGAGCAGTACTTC.